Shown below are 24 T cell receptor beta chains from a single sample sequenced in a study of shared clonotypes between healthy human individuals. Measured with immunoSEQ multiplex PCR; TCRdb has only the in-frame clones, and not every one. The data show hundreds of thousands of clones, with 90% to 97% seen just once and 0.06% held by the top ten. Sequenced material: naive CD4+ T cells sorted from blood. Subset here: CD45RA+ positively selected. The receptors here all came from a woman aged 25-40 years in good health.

The CDR3 is CASSLRVGLAGANVLTF. The CDR3 coding sequence is TGTGCCAGCAGTTTAAGGGTTGGATTGGCTGGGGCCAACGTCCTGACTTTC. This chain joins TRBV28 and TRBJ2-6, with D unresolved. CDR3 length equals 17 residues. Trimming removed 2 bases from V and 2 bases from J, with 13 bases in between. From germline, CDR1 is MDHEN and CDR2 SYDVKM.

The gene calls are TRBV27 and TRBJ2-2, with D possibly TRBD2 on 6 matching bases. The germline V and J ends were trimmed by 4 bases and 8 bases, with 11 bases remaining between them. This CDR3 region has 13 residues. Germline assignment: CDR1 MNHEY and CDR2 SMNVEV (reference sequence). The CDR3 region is CASSSGLYGELFF. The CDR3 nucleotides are TGTGCCAGCAGTTCGGGACTTTATGGGGAGCTGTTTTTT.

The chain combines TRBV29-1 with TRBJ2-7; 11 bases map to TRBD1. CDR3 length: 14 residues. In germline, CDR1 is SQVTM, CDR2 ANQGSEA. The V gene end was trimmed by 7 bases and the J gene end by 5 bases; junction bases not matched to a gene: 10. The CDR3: CSGRTGGGIDEQYF. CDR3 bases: TGCAGCGGTAGGACAGGGGGCGGGATTGACGAGCAGTACTTC.

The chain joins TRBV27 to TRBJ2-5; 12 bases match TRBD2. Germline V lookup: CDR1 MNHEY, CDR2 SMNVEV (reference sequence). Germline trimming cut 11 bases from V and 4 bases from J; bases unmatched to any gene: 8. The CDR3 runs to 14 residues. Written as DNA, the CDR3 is TGTGCCTCCTCGACTAGCGGGAGCCGAGAGACCCAGTACTTC. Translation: CASSTSGSRETQYF.

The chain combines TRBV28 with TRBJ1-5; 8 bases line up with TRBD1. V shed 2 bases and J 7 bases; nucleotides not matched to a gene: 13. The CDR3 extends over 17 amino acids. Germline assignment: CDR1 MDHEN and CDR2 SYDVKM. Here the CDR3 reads CASSLAKPGGRGQPQHF. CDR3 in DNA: TGTGCCAGCAGTTTAGCGAAACCAGGGGGCAGGGGACAGCCCCAGCATTTT. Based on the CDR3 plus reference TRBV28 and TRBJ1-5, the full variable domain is DVKVTQSSRYLVKRTGEKVFLECVQDMDHENMFWYRQDPGLGLRLIYFSYDVKMKEKGDIPEGYSVSREKKERFSLILESASTNQTSMYLCASSLAKPGGRGQPQHFGDGTRLSIL.

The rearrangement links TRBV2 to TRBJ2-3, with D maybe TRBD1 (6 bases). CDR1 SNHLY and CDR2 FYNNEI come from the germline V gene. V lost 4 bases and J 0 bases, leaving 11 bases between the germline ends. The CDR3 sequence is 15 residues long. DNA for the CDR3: TGTGCCAGCAGTGCCACAGGGATTAGCACAGATACGCAGTATTTT. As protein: CASSATGISTDTQYF. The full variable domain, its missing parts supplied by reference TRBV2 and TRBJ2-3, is EPEVTQTPSHQVTQMGQEVILRCVPISNHLYFYWYRQILGQKVEFLVSFYNNEISEKSEIFDDQFSVERPDGSNFTLKIRSTKLEDSAMYFCASSATGISTDTQYFGPGTRLTVL.

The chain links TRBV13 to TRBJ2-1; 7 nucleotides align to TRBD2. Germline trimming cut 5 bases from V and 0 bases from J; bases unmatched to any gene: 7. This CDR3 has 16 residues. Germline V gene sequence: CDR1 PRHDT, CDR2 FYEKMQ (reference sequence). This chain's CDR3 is CASSGSGSDSYNEQFF. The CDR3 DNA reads TGTGCCAGCAGCGGTAGCGGGTCGGACTCCTACAATGAGCAGTTCTTC.

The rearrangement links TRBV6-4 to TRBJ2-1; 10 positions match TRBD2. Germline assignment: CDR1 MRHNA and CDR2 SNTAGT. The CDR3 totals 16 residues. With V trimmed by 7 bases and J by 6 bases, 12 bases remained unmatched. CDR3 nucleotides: TGTGCCAGCACCCCTATGGGGACTAGCGCTATCAATGAGCAGTTCTTC. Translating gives CASTPMGTSAINEQFF.

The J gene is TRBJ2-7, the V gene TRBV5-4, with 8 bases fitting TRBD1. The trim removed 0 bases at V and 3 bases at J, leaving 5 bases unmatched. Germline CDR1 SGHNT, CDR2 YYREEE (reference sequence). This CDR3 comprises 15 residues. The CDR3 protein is CASSLGQGSFYEQYF. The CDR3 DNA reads TGTGCCAGCAGCTTGGGACAGGGGAGCTTCTACGAGCAGTACTTC.

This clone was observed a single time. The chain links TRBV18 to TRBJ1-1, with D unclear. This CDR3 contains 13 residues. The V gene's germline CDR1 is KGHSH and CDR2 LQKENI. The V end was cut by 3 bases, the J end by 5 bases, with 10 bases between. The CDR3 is CASSPGYGTEAFF. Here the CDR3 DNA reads TGTGCCAGCTCACCGGGTTACGGGACTGAAGCTTTCTTT. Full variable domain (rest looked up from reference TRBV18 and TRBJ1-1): NAGVMQNPRHLVRRRGQEARLRCSPMKGHSHVYWYRQLPEEGLKFMVYLQKENIIDESGMPKERFSAEFPKEGPSILRIQQVVRGDSAAYFCASSPGYGTEAFFGQGTRLTVV.

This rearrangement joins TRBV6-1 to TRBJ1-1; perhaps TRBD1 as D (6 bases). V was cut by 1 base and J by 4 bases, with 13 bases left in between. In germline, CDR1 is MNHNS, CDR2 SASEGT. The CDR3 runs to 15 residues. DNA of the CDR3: TGTGCCAGCAGTGAAGGCGGGGGGGCGGGCACTGAAGCTTTCTTT. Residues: CASSEGGGAGTEAFF.

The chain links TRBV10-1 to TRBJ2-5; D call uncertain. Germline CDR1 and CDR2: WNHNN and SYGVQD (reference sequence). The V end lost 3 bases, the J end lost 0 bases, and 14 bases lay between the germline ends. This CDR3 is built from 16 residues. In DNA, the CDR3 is TGCGCCAGCAGTGATGGGCAGCGCCCGTACCAAGAGACCCAGTACTTC. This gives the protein CASSDGQRPYQETQYF.

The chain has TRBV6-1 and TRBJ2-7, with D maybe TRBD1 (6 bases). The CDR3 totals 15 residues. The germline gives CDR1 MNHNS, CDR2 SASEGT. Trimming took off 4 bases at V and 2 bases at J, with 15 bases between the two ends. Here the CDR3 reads CASSVGDRLTYEQYF. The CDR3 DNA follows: TGTGCCAGCAGTGTCGGTGACAGGTTGACCTACGAGCAGTACTTC.

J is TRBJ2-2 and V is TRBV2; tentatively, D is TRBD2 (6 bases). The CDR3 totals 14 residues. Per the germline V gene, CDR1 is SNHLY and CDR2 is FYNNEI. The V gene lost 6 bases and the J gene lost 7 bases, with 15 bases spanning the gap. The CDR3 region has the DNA TGTGCCAGCAGCCCCACGGGACTTCTCGGGGAGCTGTTTTTT. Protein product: CASSPTGLLGELFF.

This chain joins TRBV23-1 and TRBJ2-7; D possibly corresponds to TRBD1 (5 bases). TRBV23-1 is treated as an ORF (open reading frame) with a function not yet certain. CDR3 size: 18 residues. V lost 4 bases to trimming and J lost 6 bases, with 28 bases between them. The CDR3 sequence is CASSRGYFAAGISAEQYF. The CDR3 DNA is TGCGCCAGCAGTCGAGGCTATTTCGCGGCAGGGATTTCGGCCGAGCAGTACTTC.

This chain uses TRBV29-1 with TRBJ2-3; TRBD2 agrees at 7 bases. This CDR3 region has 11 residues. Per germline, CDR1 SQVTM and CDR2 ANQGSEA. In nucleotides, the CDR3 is TGCGGCGGGGGATCCACAGATACGCAGTATTTT. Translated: CGGGSTDTQYF.

Written as DNA, the CDR3 is TGCAGCGTCCTATCCACCCCGGCGGGGACTGAAGCTTTCTTT. It yields the protein CSVLSTPAGTEAFF. This rearrangement joins TRBV29-1 to TRBJ1-1; D not certain. The ends were cut back, 6 bases at V and 5 bases at J, with 19 bases in the middle. Germline CDR1 and CDR2: SQVTM and ANQGSEA. CDR3 length equals 14 residues.

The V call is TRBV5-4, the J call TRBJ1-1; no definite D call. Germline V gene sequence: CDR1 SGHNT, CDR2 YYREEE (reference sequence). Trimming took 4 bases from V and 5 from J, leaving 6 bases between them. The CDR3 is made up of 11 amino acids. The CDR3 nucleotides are TGTGCCAGCAGCGGATCGACTGAAGCTTTCTTT. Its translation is CASSGSTEAFF.

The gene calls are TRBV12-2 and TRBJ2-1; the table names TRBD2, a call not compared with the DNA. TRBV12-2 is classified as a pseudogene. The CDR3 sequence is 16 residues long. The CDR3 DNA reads TGTGCAAGTCGCTTACCCTCTAGCGAGTCCTACAATGAGCAGTTCTTC. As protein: CASRLPSSESYNEQFF.

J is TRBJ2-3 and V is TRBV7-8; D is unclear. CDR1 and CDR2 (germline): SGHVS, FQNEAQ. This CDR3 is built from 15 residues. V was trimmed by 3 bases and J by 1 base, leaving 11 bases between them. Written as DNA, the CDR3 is TGTGCCAGCAGCTTTGTTCGGACCCGCACAGATACGCAGTATTTT. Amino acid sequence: CASSFVRTRTDTQYF.

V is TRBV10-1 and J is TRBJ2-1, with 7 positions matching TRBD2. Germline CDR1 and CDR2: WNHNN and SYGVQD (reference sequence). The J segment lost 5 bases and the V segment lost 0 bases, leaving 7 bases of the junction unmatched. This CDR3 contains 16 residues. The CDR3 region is CASSESVAGYDNEQFF. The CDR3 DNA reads TGCGCCAGCAGTGAGTCTGTAGCGGGCTACGACAATGAGCAGTTCTTC.

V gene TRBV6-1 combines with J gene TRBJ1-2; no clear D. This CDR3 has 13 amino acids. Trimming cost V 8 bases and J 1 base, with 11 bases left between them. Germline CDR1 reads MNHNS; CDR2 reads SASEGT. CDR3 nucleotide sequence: TGTGCCAGCGGATGGGCGGGTAACTATGGCTACACCTTC. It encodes CASGWAGNYGYTF.

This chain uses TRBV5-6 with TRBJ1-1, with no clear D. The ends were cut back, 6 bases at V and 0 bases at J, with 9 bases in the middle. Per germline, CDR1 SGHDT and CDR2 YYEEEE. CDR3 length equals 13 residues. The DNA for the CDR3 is TGTGCCAGCATAGCAGGTGTGAACACTGAAGCTTTCTTT. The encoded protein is CASIAGVNTEAFF.

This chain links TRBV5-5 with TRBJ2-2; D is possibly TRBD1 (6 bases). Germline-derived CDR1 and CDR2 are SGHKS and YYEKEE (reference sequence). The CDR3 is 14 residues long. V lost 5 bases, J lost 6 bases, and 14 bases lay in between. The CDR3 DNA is TGTGCCAGCAGACGAACAGGGTTCCCCGGGGAGCTGTTTTTT. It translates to CASRRTGFPGELFF.